This TCR beta chain was sequenced for a study of blood T cell repertoires in COVID-19. Study-level background: Material from acute and convalescent COVID-19 was sourced from the United States, Italy and Spain.

In the original analysis: Estimates of nucleated cell counts were drawn from the amplification of reference gene primers. Here immunoSEQ multiplex PCR was the method, and the copy in TCRdb shows in-frame clones only, minus some. The DNA was the basis for D and trimming; V, J and clone size are from that table. The profile shows over 150,000 clones, about 90% of them singletons. CDR1 LGHNA and CDR2 YSLEER come from the germline V gene. The CDR3 spans 19 residues. J gave up 6 bases and V 1 base, and 10 bases lay outside the gene matches. Sequencing used peripheral blood. The clonotype comes from a man between 65 and 79 years old with active or convalescent COVID-19. The chain carries TRBV4-3 and TRBJ2-1, with 15 nucleotides matching TRBD2. CDR3 nucleotides: TGCGCCAGCAGCCAAGGGGGACTAGCGGGAGGAGGACGAGGCAATGAGCAGTTCTTC. It codes for CASSQGGLAGGGRGNEQFF.